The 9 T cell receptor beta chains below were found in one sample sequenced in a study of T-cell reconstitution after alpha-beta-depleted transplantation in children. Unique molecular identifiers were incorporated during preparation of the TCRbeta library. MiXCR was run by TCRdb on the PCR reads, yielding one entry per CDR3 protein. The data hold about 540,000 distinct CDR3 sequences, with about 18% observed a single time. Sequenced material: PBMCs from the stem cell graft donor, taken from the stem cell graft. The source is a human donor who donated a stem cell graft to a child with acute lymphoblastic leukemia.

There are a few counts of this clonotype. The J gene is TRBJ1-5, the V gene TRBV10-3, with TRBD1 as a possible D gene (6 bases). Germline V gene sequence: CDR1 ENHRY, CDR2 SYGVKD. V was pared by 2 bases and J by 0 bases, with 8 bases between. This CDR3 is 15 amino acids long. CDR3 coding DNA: TGTGCCATCAGTGAGAGGGGGACTAGCAATCAGCCCCAGCATTTT. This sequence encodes CAISERGTSNQPQHF.

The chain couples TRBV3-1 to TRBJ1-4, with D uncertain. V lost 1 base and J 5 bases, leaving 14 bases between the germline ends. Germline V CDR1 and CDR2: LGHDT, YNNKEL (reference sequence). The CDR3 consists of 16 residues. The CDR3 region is CASSQGLVAKNEKLFF. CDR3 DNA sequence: TGTGCCAGCAGCCAAGGTCTGGTCGCCAAAAATGAAAAACTGTTTTTT.

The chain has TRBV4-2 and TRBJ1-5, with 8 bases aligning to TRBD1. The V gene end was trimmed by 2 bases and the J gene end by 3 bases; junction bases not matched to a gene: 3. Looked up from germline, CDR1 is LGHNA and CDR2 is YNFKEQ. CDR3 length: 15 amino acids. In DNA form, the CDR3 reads TGTGCCAGCAGCCAACCGGGACAGGTCAATCAGCCCCAGCATTTT. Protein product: CASSQPGQVNQPQHF.

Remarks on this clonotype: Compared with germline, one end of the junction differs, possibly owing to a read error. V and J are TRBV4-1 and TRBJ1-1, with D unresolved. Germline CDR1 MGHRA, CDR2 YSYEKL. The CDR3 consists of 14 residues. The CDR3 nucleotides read TGCGCCGGCAGCCATGCAGTAGGGAACACTGAAGCTTTCTTT. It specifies CAGSHAVGNTEAFF.

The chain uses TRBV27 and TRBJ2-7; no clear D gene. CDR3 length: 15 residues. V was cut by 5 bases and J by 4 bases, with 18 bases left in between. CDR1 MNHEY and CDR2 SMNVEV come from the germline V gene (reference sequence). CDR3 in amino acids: CASSETTMSFYEQYF. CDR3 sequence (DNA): TGTGCCAGCAGTGAGACAACCATGTCTTTTTACGAGCAGTACTTC.

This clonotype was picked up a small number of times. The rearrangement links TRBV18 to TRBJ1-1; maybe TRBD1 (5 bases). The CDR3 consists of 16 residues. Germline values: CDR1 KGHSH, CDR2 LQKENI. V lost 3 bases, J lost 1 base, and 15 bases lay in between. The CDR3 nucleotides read TGTGCCAGCTCACCGGGCCGTGAAGGGGCGAACACTGAAGCTTTCTTT. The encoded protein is CASSPGREGANTEAFF.

CDR3 DNA: TGCGCCAGCAGCCCCCCGACAGGGGGCGGTGGCAATGAAAAACTGTTTTTT. Amino acid sequence: CASSPPTGGGGNEKLFF. The chain links TRBV5-1 to TRBJ1-4; 10 bases agree with TRBD1. Germline trimming cut 4 bases from V and 5 bases from J; bases unmatched to any gene: 11. The germline V gene encodes CDR1 SGHRS and CDR2 YFSETQ. The CDR3 runs to 17 residues.

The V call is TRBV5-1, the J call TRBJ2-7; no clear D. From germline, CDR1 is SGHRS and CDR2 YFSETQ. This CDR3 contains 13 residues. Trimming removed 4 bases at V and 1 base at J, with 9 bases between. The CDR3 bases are TGCGCCAGCAGCCAACGTCCTTCCTACGAGCAGTACTTC. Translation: CASSQRPSYEQYF.

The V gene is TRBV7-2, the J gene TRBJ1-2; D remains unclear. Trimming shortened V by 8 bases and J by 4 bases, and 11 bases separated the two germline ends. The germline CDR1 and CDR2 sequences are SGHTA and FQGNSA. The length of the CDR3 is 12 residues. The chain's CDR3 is CASAKASYGYTF. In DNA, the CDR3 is TGTGCCAGCGCAAAGGCCAGCTATGGCTACACCTTC.